Shown below are 4 T cell receptor beta chains from a single sample sequenced in a study of blood T cell repertoires in COVID-19 (dated by TCRdb to between 2020 and 2021). Libraries were constructed by the immunoSEQ multiplex PCR assay. TCRdb took over this immuneACCESS table, retaining in-frame rearrangements with V and J assigned. Such tables are incomplete; in checked studies, under half of the missing clones stem from an unresolved V gene, and the remainder is unexplained. Here the sample has around 180,000 clones; roughly 84% occur a single time. The top ten constitute 8% to 11% of the sample. The sample taken for sequencing was peripheral blood. These receptors were taken from a woman older than 75 with active or convalescent COVID-19.

The V and J genes are TRBV2 and TRBJ1-1; 9 bases align to TRBD1. Unmatched junction bases numbered 10, after V lost 7 bases and J lost 4 bases. CDR1 and CDR2 from the germline V gene are SNHLY and FYNNEI. This CDR3 is 15 amino acids long. CDR3 amino acids: CASTQQGASGTEAFF. The CDR3 coding sequence is TGTGCCAGCACCCAACAGGGGGCGTCAGGCACTGAAGCTTTCTTT. Complete variable domain (other parts from reference TRBV2 and TRBJ1-1): EPEVTQTPSHQVTQMGQEVILRCVPISNHLYFYWYRQILGQKVEFLVSFYNNEISEKSEIFDDQFSVERPDGSNFTLKIRSTKLEDSAMYFCASTQQGASGTEAFFGQGTRLTVV.

The chain employs TRBV19 and TRBJ1-1; D is unresolved. The germline V gene encodes CDR1 LNHDA and CDR2 SQIVND (reference sequence). The CDR3 loop spans 14 amino acids. The ends were cut back, 4 bases at V and 4 bases at J, with 13 bases in the middle. CDR3 protein: CASSTLSTGTEAFF. The CDR3 nucleotides read TGTGCCAGTAGTACCCTTTCGACGGGCACTGAAGCTTTCTTT.

This clone was observed a few times. This chain uses TRBV18 with TRBJ1-5; 7 nucleotides align to TRBD1. V shed 1 base, J shed 10 bases, and the junction held 16 bases outside the gene matches. Germline loops: CDR1 KGHSH, CDR2 LQKENI. The CDR3 runs to 17 residues. CDR3 nucleotides: TGTGCCAGCTCACCACTGACAACGGGAGGGGGCTTTGGACCCCAGCATTTT. Its translation: CASSPLTTGGGFGPQHF.

The chain links TRBV6-2 or TRBV6-3 to TRBJ1-5, with TRBD1 matching 10 bases. CDR1 and CDR2 (germline): MNHEY, SVGEGT. The CDR3 spans 16 residues. Trimming removed 6 bases from V and 4 bases from J; junction bases left unmatched: 9. Here the CDR3 reads CASSPRGTGENQPQHF. The DNA of the CDR3 is TGTGCCAGCAGCCCCCGAGGGACAGGGGAGAATCAGCCCCAGCATTTT.